What follows is one TCR beta chain and its context. Its antigen is undetermined. This PCR relied on a set of 60 Vbeta primers and 13 Jbeta primers. Profiling relied on immunoSEQ multiplex PCR, and the TCRdb table lists in-frame clones only, not all of them. The data show fewer than 150,000 clones, 75% to 90% seen once. The V and J ends lost 6 bases and 6 bases, in that order; junction bases with no gene match: 8. This CDR3 has 14 amino acids. The germline CDR1 and CDR2 sequences are SSHAT and FNYEAQ (reference sequence). This sample is drawn from a study of cytomegalovirus exposure and HLA in healthy donors. Study findings and constraints: There were a few CMV-associated chains whose specificity for CMV antigens was confirmed in vitro. Cytomegalovirus-associated TCR beta chains were listed, numbering 150 to 200.

This TCR was recovered from a female donor in good health and CMV-seronegative. The sample consisted of PBMCs. J is TRBJ2-1 and V is TRBV7-7; 7 bases agree with TRBD2. CDR3 sequence (DNA): TGTGCCAGCAGTTGGGGGGGACTAACCAATGAGCAGTTCTTC. It specifies CASSWGGLTNEQFF.